The 16 T cell receptor beta chains below come from one sample, sequenced in a study of blood T cell repertoires in COVID-19. Sequencing was performed with immunoSEQ multiplex PCR; in TCRdb, only in-frame clones are kept and a portion is missing. Among approximately 470,000 clones, approximately 83% were seen once, and the ten largest hold approximately 3.4%. Sequencing used peripheral blood. Receptors originate from a human donor in a cohort sampled during active COVID-19.

This clone was seen a handful of times. The gene calls are TRBV3-1 (or the pseudogene TRBV3-2) and TRBJ1-1; D not certain. Trimming removed 3 bases at V and 4 bases at J, with 9 bases between. This CDR3 region has 13 residues. Germline loops: CDR1 LGHDT, CDR2 YNNKEL (reference sequence). The CDR3 protein is CASSHGGGTEAFF. The CDR3 DNA sequence: TGTGCCAGCAGCCATGGAGGTGGCACTGAAGCTTTCTTT.

The chain couples TRBV6-5 to TRBJ2-2, with D possibly matching TRBD1 (5 bases). Per the germline V gene, CDR1 is MNHEY and CDR2 is SVGAGI. CDR3 size: 15 residues. The V and J ends lost 10 bases and 5 bases respectively, with 20 bases between them. DNA of the CDR3: TGTGCCACCATCGAAAGCGAAGGGGATACCGGGGAGCTGTTTTTT. Protein product: CATIESEGDTGELFF.

V is TRBV5-1 and J is TRBJ1-2, with 8 bases lining up with TRBD1. The length of the CDR3 is 15 residues. The V gene's germline CDR1 is SGHRS and CDR2 YFSETQ. The junction had 8 bases not matched to a gene; V was cut back by 2 bases and J by 5 bases. The chain's CDR3 is CASSLNFDRGYGYTF. The CDR3 DNA reads TGCGCCAGCAGCTTAAACTTCGACAGGGGATATGGCTACACCTTC.

The rearrangement links TRBV11-2 to TRBJ1-4; the D gene is possibly TRBD1 (6 bases). Germline V gives CDR1 SGHAT, CDR2 FQNNGV. The germline V and J ends were trimmed by 4 bases and 6 bases, with 12 bases remaining between them. The CDR3 is 14 amino acids. CDR3 nucleotide sequence: TGTGCCAGCAGCTCGGACAGCCGCTATGAAAAACTGTTTTTT. Amino acids: CASSSDSRYEKLFF.

The chain combines TRBV19 with TRBJ2-5; TRBD2 is a possible D gene (6 bases). There are 14 residues in the CDR3. Germline V lookup: CDR1 LNHDA, CDR2 SQIVND (reference sequence). With 3 bases removed from V and 5 bases from J, the gap between germline ends came to 13 bases. The CDR3 here is CASSIGGRGETQYF. In nucleotides, the CDR3 is TGTGCCAGTAGTATCGGTGGTCGGGGGGAGACCCAGTACTTC.

The chain combines TRBV20-1 with TRBJ2-1; D possibly uses TRBD1 or TRBD2 (5 bases each). The length of the CDR3 is 13 residues. With 3 bases removed from V and 9 bases from J, the gap between germline ends came to 15 bases. Per the germline V gene, CDR1 is DFQATT and CDR2 is SNEGSKA (reference sequence). This CDR3 is CSASGLGRGEQFF. The CDR3 DNA reads as TGCAGTGCTAGTGGACTGGGGCGCGGTGAGCAGTTCTTC.

This clone came up once. The DNA for the CDR3 is TGTGCCAGCAGCTTGCTAACAGGGAATAACTATGGCTACACCTTC. Its translation: CASSLLTGNNYGYTF. The chain is built from TRBV11-2 and TRBJ1-2; maybe TRBD1 (6 bases). V lost 3 bases and J 1 base, leaving 12 bases between the germline ends. The CDR3 runs to 15 residues. Germline V CDR1 and CDR2: SGHAT, FQNNGV.

CDR3 nucleotides: TGTGCCAGCAGTTCGAGACTAGCGGTGGGCGGGGAGCTGTTTTTT. Translation gives CASSSRLAVGGELFF. The chain carries TRBV27 and TRBJ2-2; TRBD2 agrees at 9 bases. The germline gives CDR1 MNHEY, CDR2 SMNVEV (reference sequence). With 4 bases clipped from V and 7 bases from J, the junction kept 7 bases outside the gene matches. The CDR3 extends over 15 amino acids.

The V gene is TRBV7-9, the J gene TRBJ1-4, with unresolved D. V shed 5 bases and J shed 8 bases, with 18 bases lying between them. Looked up from germline, CDR1 is SEHNR and CDR2 is FQNEAQ (reference sequence). This CDR3 has 15 residues. The CDR3 loop reads CASSHSVLRREKLFF. Here the CDR3 DNA reads TGTGCCAGCAGCCACTCGGTTCTTCGGCGGGAAAAACTGTTTTTT. The full variable domain, its missing parts supplied by reference TRBV7-9 and TRBJ1-4, is DTGVSQNPRHKITKRGQNVTFRCDPISEHNRLYWYRQTLGQGPEFLTYFQNEAQLEKSRLLSDRFSAERPKGSFSTLEIQRTEQGDSAMYLCASSHSVLRREKLFFGSGTQLSVL.

The chain joins TRBV19 to TRBJ2-1, with 11 bases fitting TRBD2. CDR1 and CDR2 from the germline V gene are LNHDA and SQIVND (reference sequence). V was pared by 6 bases and J by 8 bases, with 24 bases of the junction left unmatched. The CDR3 length is 20 residues. CDR3 amino acids: CASSTRSGADGTSGTDEQFF. The CDR3 nucleotides read TGTGCCAGTAGCACTCGCTCCGGGGCCGACGGGACTAGCGGAACAGATGAGCAGTTCTTC.

The V call is TRBV30, the J call TRBJ1-1; no clear D. In germline, CDR1 is GTSNPN, CDR2 SVGIG (reference sequence). V dropped 7 bases and J dropped 0 bases, with 12 bases sitting between them. The CDR3 runs 13 residues. The CDR3 region is CASTQHMNTEAFF. The DNA for the CDR3 is TGTGCCTCCACCCAACACATGAACACTGAAGCTTTCTTT.

This chain uses TRBV27 with TRBJ2-2; 10 bases match TRBD1. This CDR3 is 16 amino acids long. J gave up 4 bases and V 4 bases, and 6 bases lay outside the gene matches. Germline V gene lookup returns CDR1 MNHEY and CDR2 SMNVEV (reference sequence). CDR3 sequence (DNA): TGTGCCAGCAGTTCGCGAGGACAGGGGGGCACCGGGGAGCTGTTTTTT. Translated: CASSSRGQGGTGELFF.

The chain combines TRBV9 with TRBJ2-1, with 7 bases that match TRBD1. The trim removed 3 bases at V and 9 bases at J, leaving 9 bases unmatched. The germline V gene encodes CDR1 SGDLS and CDR2 YYNGEE. The CDR3 runs 14 residues. The CDR3 reads CASSAWTGPGEQFF. The DNA of the CDR3 is TGTGCCAGCAGCGCCTGGACAGGCCCCGGTGAGCAGTTCTTC.

The V call is TRBV18, the J call TRBJ1-2; D ambiguous. The germline V gene has CDR1 KGHSH and CDR2 LQKENI. The CDR3 is 12 amino acids. Trimming stripped 2 bases from V and 3 bases from J, with 4 bases between. The DNA for the CDR3 is TGTGCCAGCTCACCAGAGGACTATGGCTACACCTTC. Its translation: CASSPEDYGYTF. Using reference TRBV18 and TRBJ1-2 for the parts outside the CDR3, the full variable domain is NAGVMQNPRHLVRRRGQEARLRCSPMKGHSHVYWYRQLPEEGLKFMVYLQKENIIDESGMPKERFSAEFPKEGPSILRIQQVVRGDSAAYFCASSPEDYGYTFGSGTRLTVV.

CDR3 in DNA: TGCGCCAGCAGCGACGGGACAGTCTATGAGCAGTTCTTC. Translated: CASSDGTVYEQFF. The chain is built from TRBV5-1 and TRBJ2-1; 7 bases fit TRBD1. Germline V gives CDR1 SGHRS, CDR2 YFSETQ. V was clipped by 4 bases and J by 8 bases; unmatched bases: 6. The CDR3 is made up of 13 amino acids.

The chain carries TRBV10-1 and TRBJ2-4; D gene unclear. Between the trimmed V and J ends, which lost 7 bases and 3 bases, there was a span of 13 bases. The CDR3 totals 14 residues. CDR1 and CDR2 from the germline V gene are WNHNN and SYGVQD (reference sequence). CDR3 DNA sequence: TGCGCCAGCAATCATTTGTGTCACAAAAACATTCAGTACTTC. Translated, it gives CASNHLCHKNIQYF.